One TCR beta chain is described in this entry. This sample is drawn from a study of shared T cell receptors in the human thymus. The data were produced by immunoSEQ multiplex PCR, yet TCRdb's version contains in-frame clones alone and is incomplete. The sample has 700,000 or so clones, 75% to 90% seen once. The ends were cut back, 7 bases at V and 4 bases at J, with 15 bases in the middle. The CDR3 covers 15 residues. Per germline, CDR1 SGHRS and CDR2 YFSETQ. This sample also appeared in a second study, on human thymus T cells. From that report: It was healthy Finnish infants having corrective surgery for congenital heart defects who were the donors. Thymus tissue for the work was resected from patients undergoing corrective heart surgery. Thymic and blood repertoires appeared to show biased V and J gene usage. Thymic repertoires from unrelated individuals overlapped highly, related research reported.

The rearrangement joins TRBV5-1 to TRBJ2-6; weak D call: TRBD1 (5 bases). Material for sequencing was thymocytes. This clonotype was obtained from a girl in the first two years of life with a congenital heart defect. This CDR3 is CASVNGQVGANVLTF. Written as DNA, the CDR3 is TGCGCCAGCGTAAACGGACAAGTAGGGGCCAACGTCCTGACTTTC.